This T cell receptor (beta chain) was recovered during a study of shared clonotypes between healthy human individuals. Study summary: Each donor had three CD4 naive, three CD4 memory, two CD8 naive and one CD8 memory plate.

Each sample came from a Caucasian adult donor living in Nashville, Tennessee. Investigators divided CD4+ cells into CD45RA+ naive and CD45RA-negative memory subsets. The CDR3 is 12 amino acids. Germline V lookup: CDR1 GTSNPN, CDR2 SVGIG (reference sequence). Trimming took off 5 bases at V and 3 bases at J, with 7 bases between the two ends. Every immunoSEQ plate was one replicate of a subset's evenly spread DNA. Sequencing used immunoSEQ multiplex PCR; TCRdb keeps in-frame clones, though not all of them. The sample yields around 510,000 clones, roughly 95% seen once. V and J are TRBV30 and TRBJ1-4; D is possibly TRBD1 (5 bases). This TCR was recovered from a woman in her twenties or thirties in good health. The sequenced sample was naive CD4+ T cells sorted from blood. Documented subset: CD45RA+ positively selected. This chain's CDR3 is CAWDSPNEKLFF. DNA for the CDR3: TGTGCCTGGGACAGTCCTAATGAAAAACTGTTTTTT.